The rows below give T cell receptor beta chains drawn from one sample of a study of T-cell reconstitution after alpha-beta-depleted transplantation in children. MiXCR, applied by TCRdb to the PCR reads, yields one record per CDR3 protein. The data contain thousands of distinct CDR3 sequences, 9.1% of them seen just once; the ten biggest clones take up around 42%. The sequences come from PBMCs, mostly from graft donor cells, collected 180 days after TCRalphabeta/CD19-depleted stem cell transplant. The receptor source for this set is a male patient aged 2 to 10 who had a stem cell transplant for acute lymphoblastic leukemia, so the T cells may come from the graft donor. Both conserved end residues are part of each CDR3. The order of the fields is D gene, clone size, J gene, V gene, CDR3 length, CDR3 DNA, CDR3 protein. The D gene is left open where the match is weak. For some rows the clone size is stated as once, few or many, or as a class when expanded; others skip it.

>TRBD2|many|TRBJ2-1|TRBV5-1|17
TGCGCCAGCAGCTTGGGGGCCAGCGGGAGGTTTTACAATGAGCAGTTCTTC
CASSLGASGRFYNEQFF
>-|many|TRBJ2-2|TRBV20-1|15
TGCAGTGCTCGGGAGGGACAGGGTCGCACCGGGGAGCTGTTTTTT
CSAREGQGRTGELFF
>TRBD1|many|TRBJ2-7|TRBV18|14
TGTGCCAGCTCACAAACGGGACAGGGACTCGAGCAGTACTTC
CASSQTGQGLEQYF
>TRBD2|many|TRBJ2-5|TRBV7-9|15
TGTGCCAGCAGCTTAGTGGCGGGGGTGAGAGAGACCCAGTACTTC
CASSLVAGVRETQYF
>-|many|TRBJ1-4|TRBV10-2|17
TGCGCCAGCAGTAAAAATCGGCCACGCACCGGGGGTGAAAAACTGTTTTTT
CASSKNRPRTGGEKLFF
>-|many|TRBJ1-2|TRBV19|16
TGTGCCAGTATCCGGAGTCGGGGAGGACGGGACTATGGCTACACCTTC
CASIRSRGGRDYGYTF
>-|medium-sized|TRBJ1-1|TRBV7-9|11
TGTGCCAGCAGCTTAGGTGATGAAGCTTTCTTT
CASSLGDEAFF
>TRBD2|many|TRBJ2-1|TRBV7-9|17
TGTGCCAGCAGCCTTCTTCCTAGCGGGGTCCCCTACAATGAGCAGTTCTTC
CASSLLPSGVPYNEQFF
>-|medium-sized|TRBJ1-4|TRBV2|11
TGTGCCAGCAGTGAGGGGGAAAAACTGTTTTTT
CASSEGEKLFF
>-|-|TRBJ2-3|TRBV18|16
TGTGCCAGCTCACCACTCAGTTGGAGGGGTGCAGATACGCAGTATTTT
CASSPLSWRGADTQYF
>-|many|TRBJ2-3|TRBV11-2|17
TGTGCCAGCAGCAAGACGGGACTGATTGTAGACACAGATACGCAGTATTTT
CASSKTGLIVDTDTQYF
>TRBD1|medium-sized|TRBJ2-7|TRBV5-6|13
TGTGCCAGCAGCCAGACAGGGGGGTACGAGCAGTACTTC
CASSQTGGYEQYF
>TRBD1|many|TRBJ2-7|TRBV20-1|15
TGCAGTGCTTTCACCGGGACAGGGGGTCGGGGCGAGCAGTACTTC
CSAFTGTGGRGEQYF
>TRBD1|many|TRBJ1-1|TRBV19|15
TGTGCCAGTAGTATAGCGTCGGGACAGGTACCGAAAGCTTTCTTT
CASSIASGQVPKAFF
>-|-|TRBJ2-7|TRBV28|13
TGTGCCAGGGGCCCCGGTCTCCTCTGCGAGCAGTACTTC
CARGPGLLCEQYF
>-|many|TRBJ2-7|TRBV6-5|15
TGTGCCAGCAGTTACACCCTAACAGGGATCAACGAGCAGTACTTC
CASSYTLTGINEQYF
>-|medium-sized|TRBJ1-2|TRBV7-9|13
TGTGCCAGCAGCTTAGAGGCCCTCAAGGGCTACACCTTC
CASSLEALKGYTF
>-|many|TRBJ2-1|TRBV7-2|13
TGTGCCAGCAGCTTAACCCGGGATCATGAGCAGTTCTTC
CASSLTRDHEQFF
>TRBD2|many|TRBJ2-2|TRBV6-5|15
TGTGCCAGCAGTTCGGTGGGACTAGCCACCGGGGAGCTGTTTTTT
CASSSVGLATGELFF
>-|many|TRBJ1-1|TRBV7-9|15
TGTGCCAGCAGCCCCCGGAGAGGTGGGTGGTCTGAAGCTTTCTTT
CASSPRRGGWSEAFF
>-|many|TRBJ2-1|TRBV3-1|14
TGTGCCAGCAGCAGAGGGACCCCCCACAATGAGCAGTTCTTC
CASSRGTPHNEQFF
>-|medium-sized|TRBJ1-1|TRBV19|13
TGTGCCAGTAGTCCCGCCGGGCGCACTGAAGCTTTCTTT
CASSPAGRTEAFF
>TRBD1|many|TRBJ1-3|TRBV6-5|15
TGTGCCAGCAGTTACGACAGGGGGCGTCGAAACACCATATATTTT
CASSYDRGRRNTIYF
>-|medium-sized|TRBJ2-1|TRBV6-2/TRBV6-3|18
TGTGCCAGCAGTTACGATCCTAGCGCCCTGAGTTCCTACAATGAGCAGTTCTTC
CASSYDPSALSSYNEQFF
>TRBD2|-|TRBJ2-3|TRBV11-3|15
TGTGCCAGCAGCTATACTAGCGAGAGCACAGATACGCAGTATTTT
CASSYTSESTDTQYF
>-|many|TRBJ1-4|TRBV19|18
TGTGCCAGTAGTCTACGCCCCGGGGCATTGGCTACTAATGAAAAACTGTTTTTT
CASSLRPGALATNEKLFF
>TRBD1|-|TRBJ2-7|TRBV7-8|17
TGTGCCATCAGCGCTGGGCTCGAGACAGGGTCTCCCCACGAGCAGTACTTC
CAISAGLETGSPHEQYF
>TRBD2|medium-sized|TRBJ2-7|TRBV5-1|15
TGCGCCAGCAGCTTGGCGGAAGCCGGGACTACGGAGCAGTACTTC
CASSLAEAGTTEQYF
>TRBD2|many|TRBJ2-1|TRBV5-1|20
TGCGCCAGCAGACCGTCGAGACTAGCGGGAGGGCAGACGACCTACAATGAGCAGTTCTTC
CASRPSRLAGGQTTYNEQFF
>-|large|TRBJ1-1|TRBV5-1|17
TGCGCCAGCAGTGGTTTAGTGAGGGGAACCGTTGGCGCTGAAGCTTTCTTT
CASSGLVRGTVGAEAFF
>-|many|TRBJ2-1|TRBV7-9|14
TGTGCCAGCAGCCCCCCTGGACTACTCCAAAGGCAGTTCTTC
CASSPPGLLQRQFF
>TRBD1|many|TRBJ2-1|TRBV5-1|14
TGCGCCAGCAGCTCCACGACAGGGAACAATGAGCAGTTCTTC
CASSSTTGNNEQFF
>TRBD2|many|TRBJ2-3|TRBV20-1|17
TGCAGTGCTATTCCGGGACTAGCGGGAAAGTTCACAGATACGCAGTATTTT
CSAIPGLAGKFTDTQYF
>-|many|TRBJ1-1|TRBV5-1|17
TGCGCCAGCAGCTCTCAAAAATTATTCGTCGGGAACACTGAAGCTTTCTTT
CASSSQKLFVGNTEAFF
>-|many|TRBJ2-5|TRBV7-2|14
TGTGCCAGCAGCCTAACGGGACTGGGGGAGACCCAGTACTTC
CASSLTGLGETQYF
>-|many|TRBJ2-1|TRBV5-1|18
TGCGCCAGCAGCTTGGGGCTGATCGCGGGTCCTACCCGCAATGAGCAGTTCTTC
CASSLGLIAGPTRNEQFF
>TRBD1|many|TRBJ2-7|TRBV5-1|13
TGCGCCAGCAGCTTAGGACAGGCTGACGAGCAGTACTTC
CASSLGQADEQYF
>TRBD2|medium-sized|TRBJ2-1|TRBV24-1|19
TGTGCCACCAGTGATCCCCAGGGGACTAGCGGGAACCTTTTGGATGAGCAGTTCTTC
CATSDPQGTSGNLLDEQFF
>TRBD1|many|TRBJ1-1|TRBV3-1|14
TGTGCCAGCAGCCAAGGGACAGGGGGCGGGGGAGCTTTCTTT
CASSQGTGGGGAFF
>TRBD1|many|TRBJ2-7|TRBV6-5|15
TGTGCCAGCACCTCTCGACAGGGGGCGCTTTACGAGCAGTACTTC
CASTSRQGALYEQYF
>TRBD2|many|TRBJ2-2|TRBV11-3|20
TGTGCCAGCAGCCCGCCCCCGGGACTAGCGGGAGGGCCTGTCACCGGGGAGCTGTTTTTT
CASSPPPGLAGGPVTGELFF
>-|few|TRBJ1-4|TRBV29-1|13
TGCAGCGTTGATGCAGGGGCTGGTGAAAAACTGTTTTTT
CSVDAGAGEKLFF
>-|many|TRBJ2-3|TRBV5-8|15
TGTGCCAGCAGCGTGAGGGGTGATCCAGGGGATACGCAGTATTTT
CASSVRGDPGDTQYF
>-|many|TRBJ1-3|TRBV7-9|14
TGTGCCAGCAGCTGGGACTGGACCCGAAACACCATATATTTT
CASSWDWTRNTIYF
>TRBD1|many|TRBJ1-1|TRBV28|15
TGTGCCAGCCAGGAAGGGACAGGGTCGCAGACTGAAGCTTTCTTT
CASQEGTGSQTEAFF
>-|many|TRBJ1-2|TRBV6-5|14
TGTGCCAGCAGTTATGGTCTTGGGGTGGGCGGCTACACCTTC
CASSYGLGVGGYTF
>-|large|TRBJ1-5|TRBV5-1|13
TGCGCCAGCAGCTTGGACAGCAATCAGCCCCAGCATTTT
CASSLDSNQPQHF
>-|-|TRBJ2-7|TRBV15|14
TGTGCCACCAGCAGAGGGGGCTACTCCTACGAGCAGTACTTC
CATSRGGYSYEQYF
>-|many|TRBJ2-3|TRBV7-9|15
TGTGCCAGCAGCTTAGCGTCTGCGAGGACAGATACGCAGTATTTT
CASSLASARTDTQYF
>-|many|TRBJ1-2|TRBV7-9|14
TGTGCCAGCAGCTTAGGGTCAAATTCCTATGGCTACACCTTC
CASSLGSNSYGYTF
>-|large|TRBJ2-5|TRBV29-1|12
TGCAGCGTCCGACAGGTACAAGAGACCCAGTACTTC
CSVRQVQETQYF
>-|medium-sized|TRBJ2-1|TRBV5-1|18
TGCGCCAGCAGCCTTCGGACAACCCATGCGCCCAGGTACAATGAGCAGTTCTTC
CASSLRTTHAPRYNEQFF
>TRBD2|many|TRBJ2-5|TRBV12-3/TRBV12-4|14
TGTGCCAGCAGCTGGACTAGCGGGAGGGAGACCCAGTACTTC
CASSWTSGRETQYF
>-|many|TRBJ2-1|TRBV7-9|15
TGTGCCAGCAGCCCAAAGCGGAGACGGGGCAATGAGCAGTTCTTC
CASSPKRRRGNEQFF
>-|many|TRBJ2-5|TRBV7-9|11
TGTGCCAGCAGCTTTAGGGAGACCCAGTACTTC
CASSFRETQYF
>TRBD2|many|TRBJ2-3|TRBV5-1|19
TGCGCCAGCAGCTTGGATCAACTAGCGGGGGATTCACTCGTGGATACGCAGTATTTT
CASSLDQLAGDSLVDTQYF
>TRBD1|many|TRBJ1-5|TRBV6-4|19
TGTGCCAAGCCTTATTGGACAGGGTTGTTGTCGAGGAGCAATCAGCCCCAGCATTTT
CAKPYWTGLLSRSNQPQHF
>TRBD2|many|TRBJ2-1|TRBV5-4|15
TGTGCCAGCAGCCCCAGCGGGGGGAGATACAATGAGCAGTTCTTC
CASSPSGGRYNEQFF
>-|medium-sized|TRBJ1-5|TRBV7-9|16
TGTGCCAGCAGCTTAGTTTTGGGACCTCGCAATCAGCCCCAGCATTTT
CASSLVLGPRNQPQHF